One and the same sample provided the 7 T cell receptor beta chains below, sequenced in a study of neoadjuvant nivolumab and ipilimumab in lung cancer (dated by TCRdb to the early 2020s). In light of the paper, this sample's time point label describes: at surgical resection after neoadjuvant nivolumab +/- ipilimumab. Library method: the immunoSEQ multiplex PCR assay. This immuneACCESS table, as held by TCRdb, lists in-frame sequences with V and J called but not all clones. Of the missing ones, under half trace to an unresolved V gene in checked studies; the others have no known cause. In all, the sample holds about 18,000 clones, and approximately 73% of those were seen once. Of the sample, roughly 7% falls within the top ten clones. The sequenced sample was tumor tissue, obtained after neoadjuvant nivolumab, alone or with ipilimumab, at or shortly before surgery. These receptors originate from an adult with non-small cell lung cancer.

Within the sample, this clone is medium-sized (0.01 to 0.1%). The chain links TRBV5-5 to TRBJ2-3; TRBD2 is a possible D gene (5 bases). V lost 2 bases and J lost 0, with 10 bases in between. The CDR3 spans 15 residues. Germline V CDR1 and CDR2: SGHKS, YYEKEE (reference sequence). CDR3 bases: TGTGCCAGCAGCTTCCTAGCTAGTAGCACAGATACGCAGTATTTT. It codes for CASSFLASSTDTQYF.

The chain carries TRBV29-1 and TRBJ2-5; D is undetermined. The germline CDR1 and CDR2 sequences are SQVTM and ANQGSEA. Trimming removed 5 bases at V and 2 bases at J, with 12 bases between. This CDR3 contains 13 residues. CDR3 sequence reads: CSVYPEVQETQYF. In DNA form, the CDR3 reads TGCAGCGTTTATCCGGAAGTGCAAGAGACCCAGTACTTC.

This sequence joins TRBV30 and TRBJ1-5, with D perhaps TRBD1 (6 bases). Germline V gives CDR1 GTSNPN, CDR2 SVGIG (reference sequence). Trimming pared 0 bases from V and 7 bases from J, leaving 10 bases between. The CDR3 totals 13 residues. The CDR3: CAWSVQGRQPQHF. The CDR3 DNA reads as TGTGCCTGGAGTGTACAGGGCCGGCAGCCCCAGCATTTT.

V and J are TRBV7-6 and TRBJ2-1; no clear D. Germline CDR1 is SGHVS and CDR2 is FNYEAQ. The CDR3 is 12 residues long. V lost 4 bases to trimming and J lost 3 bases, with 4 bases between them. The CDR3: CASSSNYNEQFF. Here the CDR3 DNA reads TGTGCCAGCAGCTCGAACTACAATGAGCAGTTCTTC.

This clone appeared once. This sequence joins TRBV11-2 and TRBJ2-3, with D hard to call. From germline, CDR1 is SGHAT and CDR2 FQNNGV. This CDR3 contains 13 residues. Trimming took off 4 bases at V and 4 bases at J, with 9 bases between the two ends. CDR3: CASSWDFSDTQYF. The CDR3 region has the DNA TGTGCCAGCAGCTGGGATTTCTCAGATACGCAGTATTTT.

This chain links TRBV18 with TRBJ2-1; TRBD2 matches at 10 bases. Looked up from germline, CDR1 is KGHSH and CDR2 is LQKENI. The CDR3 contains 17 residues. V dropped 2 bases and J dropped 8; count of bases not matched to a gene: 12. In nucleotides, the CDR3 is TGTGCCAGCTCACCAAGGCTAGCGGGAGAGCTGAACGATGAGCAGTTCTTC. Translated: CASSPRLAGELNDEQFF.

This chain connects TRBV4-2 to TRBJ1-2; no definite D call. CDR3 length equals 15 residues. The ends were cut back, 4 bases at V and 2 bases at J, with 14 bases in the middle. Looked up from germline, CDR1 is LGHNA and CDR2 is YNFKEQ. CDR3 sequence (DNA): TGTGCCAGCAGCCCCCCCCTGGAAAGGAACTATGGCTACACCTTC. It is translated as CASSPPLERNYGYTF.